The 23 T cell receptor beta chains listed next were all sequenced from one sample in a study of identical twins. TCRdb re-analysed the 5' RACE reads in MiXCR, keeping a single row per CDR3 protein. The profile shows about 220,000 distinct CDR3 sequences, more than 6.5% of them singletons. The same sample was also studied in work on yellow fever vaccine responses in identical twins.

The sample was memory (CD45RO+) T cells sorted from blood. The receptor set was obtained from a woman under 30 in good health.

The chain is built from TRBV7-8 and TRBJ2-5; possibly TRBD1 or TRBD2 for D (5 bases each). The germline V gene encodes CDR1 SGHVS and CDR2 FQNEAQ. The CDR3 consists of 15 residues. Trimming took off 5 bases at V and 7 bases at J, with 20 bases between the two ends. CDR3 nucleotides: TGTGCCAGCAGCCCGACGGGTCATGCTGGGGGGACCCAGTACTTC. It specifies CASSPTGHAGGTQYF.

In its sample, this clonotype was seen many times. CDR3 amino acids: CASRTRDRGLRVVDTDTQYF. In DNA form, the CDR3 reads TGTGCCAGCAGGACCCGGGACAGGGGTTTAAGAGTGGTTGACACAGATACGCAGTATTTT. The chain uses TRBV12-3 or TRBV12-4 and TRBJ2-3; 10 positions match TRBD1. V gave up 6 bases and J gave up 2 bases; unmatched junction bases: 20. This CDR3 is built from 20 residues.

This clonotype was seen more than once but under ten times. The V gene is TRBV6-5, the J gene TRBJ1-5; D unresolved. The CDR3 covers 13 residues. Germline CDR1 is MNHEY and CDR2 is SVGAGI. V lost 6 bases to trimming and J lost 0 bases, with 6 bases between them. The CDR3 coding sequence is TGTGCCAGCAGACTCGATAGCAATCAGCCCCAGCATTTT. Protein: CASRLDSNQPQHF.

Many counts were recorded for this clonotype. CDR3 sequence reads: CASSLNENNEQFF. The DNA of the CDR3 is TGTGCCAGCAGCTTGAATGAAAACAATGAGCAGTTCTTC. The chain couples TRBV11-2 to TRBJ2-1; D is unresolved. Trimming took off 3 bases at V and 5 bases at J, with 8 bases between the two ends. Per germline, CDR1 SGHAT and CDR2 FQNNGV. The CDR3 loop spans 13 amino acids.

A few counts support this clonotype. This chain connects TRBV3-1 to TRBJ2-1; tentatively, D is TRBD2 (5 bases). The CDR3 has 16 amino acids. CDR1 is LGHDT, CDR2 YNNKEL, per germline (reference sequence). V was trimmed by 0 bases and J by 3 bases, leaving 12 bases between them. DNA for the CDR3: TGTGCCAGCAGCCAAGATCCAAGGAGGAACTACAATGAGCAGTTCTTC. Translated: CASSQDPRRNYNEQFF.

This clonotype has more than one count but fewer than ten. This chain joins TRBV28 and TRBJ2-1, with D perhaps matching TRBD1 (5 bases). This CDR3 has 15 residues. Trimming removed 5 bases at V and 8 bases at J, with 19 bases between. CDR1 is MDHEN and CDR2 is SYDVKM in the germline V gene. The CDR3 DNA reads as TGTGCCAGCAGTCCTTGGAAGGGGCGATCGGATGAGCAGTTCTTC. Protein: CASSPWKGRSDEQFF.

Many counts were recorded for this clonotype. The CDR3 sequence is CASSLAQGGRTEAFF. For the CDR3, the DNA is TGTGCCAGCAGCTTAGCTCAGGGCGGGAGGACTGAAGCTTTCTTT. V usage is TRBV7-2 and J usage is TRBJ1-1; a possible D gene is TRBD1 (5 bases). The CDR3 covers 15 residues. Trimming stripped 0 bases from V and 5 bases from J, with 13 bases between. Germline CDR1 is SGHTA and CDR2 is FQGNSA.

The J gene is TRBJ1-6, the V gene TRBV21-1; the listed D gene, TRBD1, was not tested against the DNA. TRBV21-1 is shown as a pseudogene. This CDR3 has 14 amino acids. CDR3 coding DNA: TGTGCCAGCACCCCGGATGTTAGTAATTCACCCCTCCACTTT. It codes for CASTPDVSNSPLHF.

This chain joins TRBV9 and TRBJ2-3; 12 bases line up with TRBD2. V dropped 3 bases and J dropped 2; count of bases not matched to a gene: 13. Germline V gives CDR1 SGDLS, CDR2 YYNGEE. The CDR3 has 19 amino acids. The CDR3 DNA reads TGTGCCAGCAGCGCAATCACTAGCGGGGGGCCGGTGCACACAGATACGCAGTATTTT. Translated, it gives CASSAITSGGPVHTDTQYF.

The V call is TRBV20-1, the J call TRBJ1-1; no reliable D call. This CDR3 comprises 12 residues. Germline-derived CDR1 and CDR2 are DFQATT and SNEGSKA (reference sequence). Between the trimmed V and J ends, which lost 3 bases and 5 bases, there was a span of 10 bases. The CDR3 loop reads CSASRIGTEAFF. The CDR3, as DNA: TGCAGTGCTAGTCGTATAGGGACTGAAGCTTTCTTT.

The table lists this clonotype with many counts. The genes are TRBV7-2 and TRBJ2-3; maybe TRBD2 (5 bases). Trimming removed 1 base from V and 2 bases from J, with 7 bases in between. This CDR3 spans 14 amino acids. CDR1 is SGHTA and CDR2 is FQGNSA in the germline V gene. The CDR3 nucleotides are TGTGCCAGCAGCTTAGGACTAATCACAGATACGCAGTATTTT. This codes for CASSLGLITDTQYF.

This clonotype was seen a handful of times. The chain combines TRBV6-1 with TRBJ2-3; 10 positions match TRBD1. V was clipped by 3 bases and J by 6 bases; unmatched bases: 6. The CDR3 covers 15 residues. Germline CDR1 is MNHNS and CDR2 is SASEGT. The CDR3 is CASSDGQGVRDTQYF. The CDR3 nucleotides are TGTGCCAGCAGTGACGGACAGGGGGTTCGGGATACGCAGTATTTT.

In its sample, this clonotype was seen a few times. The genes are TRBV9 and TRBJ2-3; maybe TRBD1 (5 bases). This CDR3 is built from 14 residues. Per germline, CDR1 SGDLS and CDR2 YYNGEE. V lost 0 bases and J 9 bases, leaving 14 bases between the germline ends. The CDR3 DNA sequence: TGTGCCAGCAGCGTAGCTCTGGGGCCCGGGACGCAGTATTTT. Protein: CASSVALGPGTQYF.

This clonotype turned up a few times. This chain joins TRBV11-2 and TRBJ2-7, with 12 bases fitting TRBD1. This CDR3 has 15 amino acids. The germline V gene has CDR1 SGHAT and CDR2 FQNNGV. With 5 bases clipped from V and 6 bases from J, the junction kept 8 bases outside the gene matches. CDR3 bases: TGTGCCAGCAGCACCCGGGACAGGGGGCGGATCGAGCAGTACTTC. This translates into CASSTRDRGRIEQYF.

V usage is TRBV7-9 and J usage is TRBJ1-2; no clear D. Trimming cost V 5 bases and J 4 bases, with 8 bases left between them. Per germline, CDR1 SEHNR and CDR2 FQNEAQ (reference sequence). The CDR3 loop spans 12 amino acids. The CDR3 DNA follows: TGTGCCAGCAGCCTGGACCTCTATGGCTACACCTTC. Translated, it gives CASSLDLYGYTF.

The chain joins TRBV20-1 to TRBJ2-3; 7 nucleotides align to TRBD1. V was clipped by 3 bases and J by 7 bases; unmatched bases: 10. CDR3 length: 14 amino acids. Germline-derived CDR1 and CDR2 are DFQATT and SNEGSKA (reference sequence). CDR3 nucleotides: TGCAGTGCTAGCGGGACAGCGAACCCCAATACGCAGTATTTT. It specifies CSASGTANPNTQYF.

This clonotype has more than one count but fewer than ten. The germline gene is not matched at one end of the junction; a read error may be the cause. This chain joins TRBV7-7 and TRBJ2-7; D remains ambiguous. CDR3 size: 14 residues. Germline V gene sequence: CDR1 SSHAT, CDR2 FNYEAQ (reference sequence). CDR3 DNA sequence: TGTGCTAGCAGCTTAGTAACTATAAAATACGAGCAGTACTTC. As protein: CASSLVTIKYEQYF.

This clonotype has only a few counts. V and J are TRBV2 and TRBJ2-1, with unresolved D. Germline-derived CDR1 and CDR2 are SNHLY and FYNNEI. The CDR3 sequence is 12 residues long. Trimming shortened V by 0 bases and J by 10 bases, and 7 bases separated the two germline ends. The CDR3 DNA reads as TGTGCCAGCAGTGAAGCGTTGGGGGAGCAGTTCTTC. Its protein is CASSEALGEQFF.

To note about this clonotype: A much larger clone lies one base from this, so it may be a read error. J is TRBJ2-1 and V is TRBV3-1; D might be TRBD2 (6 bases). CDR3 size: 15 residues. Germline loops: CDR1 LGHDT, CDR2 YNNKEL (reference sequence). Trimming took off 4 bases at V and 15 bases at J, with 25 bases between the two ends. The CDR3 coding sequence is TGTGCCAGCAGCCCTGGGACGGCTAAAAGGGACTTTTTGTTCTTC. As protein: CASSPGTAKRDFLFF.

In its sample, this clonotype was seen many times. The chain employs TRBV15 and TRBJ1-4, with 7 nucleotides matching TRBD1. This CDR3 region has 15 residues. V shed 1 base and J 8 bases; nucleotides not matched to a gene: 7. Germline V CDR1 and CDR2: LNHNV, YYDKDF (reference sequence). The CDR3 reads CATSRGQGRGEKLFF. CDR3 DNA sequence: TGTGCCACCAGCAGAGGACAGGGACGGGGCGAAAAACTGTTTTTT.

This clonotype has a handful of counts. The V call is TRBV6-2 or TRBV6-3, the J call TRBJ2-3; D may be TRBD1 (6 bases). Germline CDR1 and CDR2: MNHEY and SVGEGT. Deletions cut 6 bases from V and 2 bases from J, with 9 bases between. This CDR3 contains 13 residues. CDR3 amino acids: CASRRGNTDTQYF. CDR3 sequence (DNA): TGTGCCAGCAGAAGGGGGAACACAGATACGCAGTATTTT.

This clonotype was seen a handful of times. The chain has TRBV9 and TRBJ2-3; TRBD2 aligns across 12 bases. Germline-derived CDR1 and CDR2 are SGDLS and YYNGEE. CDR3 length: 15 residues. Trimming removed 5 bases from V and 4 bases from J; junction bases left unmatched: 5. CDR3 amino acids: CASSPTSGSADTQYF. The CDR3 DNA sequence: TGTGCCAGCAGTCCGACTAGCGGGAGCGCAGATACGCAGTATTTT.

This clonotype has just a few counts. The chain employs TRBV7-9 and TRBJ2-7; maybe TRBD2 (5 bases). The CDR3 loop spans 13 amino acids. CDR1 and CDR2 (germline): SEHNR, FQNEAQ (reference sequence). The ends were cut back, 7 bases at V and 2 bases at J, with 12 bases in the middle. The CDR3 here is CASNEGGTYEQYF. CDR3 nucleotide sequence: TGTGCCAGCAACGAGGGTGGAACCTACGAGCAGTACTTC.